These T cell receptor beta chains were read from a single sample in a study of shared clonotypes between healthy human individuals. Data came from immunoSEQ multiplex PCR; TCRdb stores just in-frame clones and leaves some out. The sample holds 1.5 million to 2.5 million clones, roughly 94% seen once. Specimen: naive CD8+ T cells sorted from blood. The receptor source for this set is a man between 18 and 29 years old in good health. CDR3s include the opening cysteine and the closing phenylalanine or tryptophan. Fields, in order: clone size, V gene, J gene, D gene, CDR3 DNA, CDR3 protein. A D gene is named only where the DNA matches it firmly. Expanded clones are given a class, and other clones once, few, many or no size at all.

>NA|TRBV4-1|TRBJ2-7|NA
TGCGCCAGCAGCCAAAAAGATGGGTACGAGCAGTACTTC
CASSQKDGYEQYF
>NA|TRBV5-1|TRBJ2-5|NA
TGCGCCAGCAGCTTACCCGAGCCGCGGGTCCAAGAGACCCAGTACTTC
CASSLPEPRVQETQYF
>NA|TRBV11-3|TRBJ1-3|NA
TGTGCCAGCAGCGACAGCTACCACTCTGGAAACACCATATATTTT
CASSDSYHSGNTIYF
>NA|TRBV27|TRBJ1-1|NA
TGTGCCAGCACGACGATAGGGGGGGACACTGAAGCTTTCTTT
CASTTIGGDTEAFF
>NA|TRBV7-9|TRBJ2-1|NA
TGTGCCAGCAGCTACAGTACAGGGAGAAATGAGCAGTTCTTC
CASSYSTGRNEQFF
>NA|TRBV4-1|TRBJ2-2|NA
TGCGCCAGCAGCCTCCTGTACACCGGGGAGCTGTTTTTT
CASSLLYTGELFF
>NA|TRBV28|TRBJ2-6|TRBD1
TGTGCCAGCAGTTTGGGACAGGGGGCATCAATGGTCCTGACTTTC
CASSLGQGASMVLTF
>NA|TRBV11-2|TRBJ2-3|NA
TGTGCCAGCAGCTTAACTGTGCTTGCTAGCACAGATACGCAGTATTTT
CASSLTVLASTDTQYF
>NA|TRBV7-6|TRBJ1-6|NA
TGTGCCAGCAGCTTATTTTTCTCGAGCTCCTATAATTCACCCCTCCACTTT
CASSLFFSSSYNSPLHF
>NA|TRBV5-8|TRBJ1-1|NA
TGTGCCAGCAGCTTGGGGATTTCGGGGGGCCTGAACACTGAAGCTTTCTTT
CASSLGISGGLNTEAFF
>NA|TRBV15|TRBJ1-1|TRBD1
TGTGCCACCAGGTCGGGACAGTCGAACACTGAAGCTTTCTTT
CATRSGQSNTEAFF
>NA|TRBV11-1|TRBJ2-1|TRBD1
TGTGCCAGCAGCTTATACCCGACAGGGGGCTTGGTCAATGAGCAGTTCTTC
CASSLYPTGGLVNEQFF
>NA|TRBV5-6|TRBJ1-2|NA
TGTGCCAGCAGCTTCGGTGCAGGGTACACCTTC
CASSFGAGYTF
>NA|TRBV4-1|TRBJ1-2|NA
TGCGCCAGCAGCCAAACCCCGGCACAGTATGGCTACACCTTC
CASSQTPAQYGYTF
>NA|TRBV5-1|TRBJ2-1|NA
TGCGCCAGCAACGCGGGACGGTCGGATGAGCAGTTCTTC
CASNAGRSDEQFF
>NA|TRBV27|TRBJ2-2|TRBD1
TGTGCCAGCAGTTCCCCCAGGGGGCCGTACACCGGGGAGCTGTTTTTT
CASSSPRGPYTGELFF
>NA|TRBV7-9|TRBJ2-7|TRBD1
TGTGCCAGCAGTTTAGGACAGGTGAGCTCCTACGAGCAGTACTTC
CASSLGQVSSYEQYF
>NA|TRBV5-1|TRBJ2-7|NA
TGCGCCAGGGGGGGAGCGGCAGTTGATTACGAGCAGTACTTC
CARGGAAVDYEQYF
>NA|TRBV6-5|TRBJ2-7|NA
TGTGCCAGCAGGCCTAACCAGGGGATCGACGAGCAGTACTTC
CASRPNQGIDEQYF
>once|TRBV30|TRBJ1-6|TRBD1
TGTGCCTGGGCCTTTGGGACAGGGGGTAATTCACCCCTCCACTTT
CAWAFGTGGNSPLHF
>NA|TRBV6-5|TRBJ2-1|NA
TGTGCCAGCAGTTACGGGGGGAGAGGCTACAATGAGCAGTTCTTC
CASSYGGRGYNEQFF
>NA|TRBV30|TRBJ2-1|TRBD2
TGTGCCTGGATGGGACTAGCTTTTGAGCAGTTCTTC
CAWMGLAFEQFF
>once|TRBV7-9|TRBJ2-4|TRBD1
TGTGCCAGCAGCCACAGTCATGGACAGGGGCCAAAAAACATTCAGTACTTC
CASSHSHGQGPKNIQYF
>NA|TRBV5-1|TRBJ1-1|NA
TGCGCCAGCAGCTGGGGCGGGGACACTGAAGCTTTCTTT
CASSWGGDTEAFF
>NA|TRBV6-5|TRBJ2-5|NA
TGTGCCAGCAGTTACGGACAGTCTGAGGAGACCCAGTACTTC
CASSYGQSEETQYF
>NA|TRBV5-1|TRBJ2-3|NA
TGCGCCAGCAGCTTTACGACCGCGGATACGCAGTATTTT
CASSFTTADTQYF
>NA|TRBV28|TRBJ2-7|NA
TGTGCCAGCAGTACTGGGCCGGACACCTACTCCTACGAGCAGTACTTC
CASSTGPDTYSYEQYF
>NA|TRBV5-4|TRBJ1-2|TRBD1
TGTGCCAGCAGCTTCGGACAGGCAACTAACTATGGCTACACCTTC
CASSFGQATNYGYTF